The 29 T cell receptor beta chains presented below share a single source sample, sequenced in a study of blood T cell repertoires in COVID-19. Profiled with immunoSEQ multiplex PCR; TCRdb holds only in-frame clones, not every one. The profile shows roughly 330,000 clones, more than 80% of them singletons. The material sequenced was peripheral blood. The source of these receptors is a man younger than 35 who had recovered from COVID-19.

The sample holds a few counts of this clone. The chain links TRBV6-5 to TRBJ2-6; possibly TRBD1 for D (5 bases). CDR1 is MNHEY, CDR2 SVGAGI, per germline. The CDR3 covers 15 residues. V gave up 5 bases and J gave up 0 bases, with 8 bases separating them. The CDR3 nucleotides read TGTGCCAGCAGTCGAGACAGCTCTGGGGCCAACGTCCTGACTTTC. Translating it yields CASSRDSSGANVLTF.

V gene TRBV7-9 combines with J gene TRBJ1-3; D gene ambiguous. CDR3 length equals 17 residues. Germline values: CDR1 SEHNR, CDR2 FQNEAQ (reference sequence). With 1 base removed from V and 0 bases from J, the gap between germline ends came to 13 bases. CDR3 nucleotides: TGTGCCAGCAGCTTAGGCGGGCAGCCGCTCTCTGGAAACACCATATATTTT. The encoded protein is CASSLGGQPLSGNTIYF.

This chain uses TRBV7-2 with TRBJ1-6; D might be TRBD1 (5 bases). The length of the CDR3 is 17 residues. Trimming cost V 0 bases and J 10 bases, with 19 bases left between them. CDR1 is SGHTA and CDR2 is FQGNSA in the germline V gene. CDR3 region: CASSLAPNAGRLSPLHF. The CDR3 DNA sequence: TGTGCCAGCAGCTTAGCCCCCAACGCGGGACGGCTATCACCCCTCCACTTT.

The chain employs TRBV24-1 and TRBJ2-3; 10 nucleotides align to TRBD2. The CDR3 extends over 15 amino acids. V trimming: 4 bases; J trimming: 7 bases; junction bases outside the gene matches: 7. Germline CDR1 reads KGHDR; CDR2 reads SFDVKD. The chain's CDR3 is CATSDPSGGANTQYF. CDR3 nucleotides: TGTGCCACCAGTGACCCCAGCGGGGGGGCGAATACGCAGTATTTT.

The chain couples TRBV21-1 to TRBJ1-2. TRBV21-1 is assigned pseudogene status. The CDR3 extends over 15 amino acids. CDR3 nucleotide sequence: TGTGCCAGCAGCAAGCAAGCCCCTTTCGCCTATGGCTACACCTTC. This gives the protein CASSKQAPFAYGYTF.

V and J are TRBV6-2 or TRBV6-3 and TRBJ2-2; 7 nucleotides line up with TRBD2. Trimming cost V 5 bases and J 2 bases; bases outside gene matches: 5. The CDR3 has 15 residues. CDR1 and CDR2 from the germline V gene are MNHEY and SVGEGT. DNA for the CDR3: TGTGCCAGCAGTATTGGGGGGGGTAACACCGGGGAGCTGTTTTTT. Its protein is CASSIGGGNTGELFF.

V is TRBV15 and J is TRBJ1-5; D perhaps matches TRBD1 (5 bases). From germline, CDR1 is LNHNV and CDR2 YYDKDF (reference sequence). V was cut by 0 bases and J by 4 bases, with 16 bases left in between. The CDR3 is 17 residues long. This CDR3 is CATSRDPARGGNQPQHF. CDR3 in DNA: TGTGCCACCAGCAGAGATCCCGCGAGGGGAGGGAATCAGCCCCAGCATTTT.

This clone was seen just once. The V and J genes are TRBV9 and TRBJ2-2, with a weak D call TRBD1 (6 bases). The germline V and J ends were trimmed by 3 bases and 4 bases, with 13 bases remaining between them. The germline CDR1 and CDR2 sequences are SGDLS and YYNGEE. The CDR3 is 15 amino acids. CDR3 protein: CASSDMTGLTGELFF. CDR3 nucleotides: TGTGCCAGCAGCGACATGACAGGCCTCACCGGGGAGCTGTTTTTT.

This clone was recorded only once. For the CDR3, the DNA is TGTGCCAGCAGCCCAGGGACAGCATATGGCTACACCTTC. This codes for CASSPGTAYGYTF. The V and J genes are TRBV11-2 and TRBJ1-2; 7 bases line up with TRBD1. Germline V CDR1 and CDR2: SGHAT, FQNNGV. The ends lost 5 bases at V and 5 bases at J; junction bases unmatched: 5. This CDR3 spans 13 amino acids.

This clone was seen only once. The chain couples TRBV9 to TRBJ2-1; TRBD2 agrees at 8 bases. V dropped 0 bases and J dropped 2; count of bases not matched to a gene: 4. The CDR3 loop spans 16 amino acids. Per the germline V gene, CDR1 is SGDLS and CDR2 is YYNGEE. CDR3 nucleotides: TGTGCCAGCAGCGTAGTCCCAGCGGGGGCCTACAATGAGCAGTTCTTC. Translating gives CASSVVPAGAYNEQFF.

The J gene is TRBJ2-3, the V gene TRBV19; no clear D. Germline assignment: CDR1 LNHDA and CDR2 SQIVND (reference sequence). V was trimmed by 7 bases and J by 3 bases, leaving 26 bases between them. The CDR3 runs to 18 residues. CDR3 protein: CASTPRLGPIRITDTQYF. In nucleotides, the CDR3 is TGTGCCAGTACCCCTAGACTTGGCCCAATAAGAATTACAGATACGCAGTATTTT.

The rearrangement joins TRBV5-1 to TRBJ2-7; perhaps TRBD1 as D (5 bases). Germline V gene lookup returns CDR1 SGHRS and CDR2 YFSETQ. Trimming left V 4 bases short and J 2 bases short, with 16 bases between. The length of the CDR3 is 15 residues. CDR3 bases: TGCGCCAGCAGCCGAGGACCCGACAGCACCTACGAGCAGTACTTC. Its protein product is CASSRGPDSTYEQYF.

The chain links TRBV5-4 to TRBJ1-4, with D uncertain. V lost 0 bases and J lost 4, with 4 bases in between. The CDR3 has 13 residues. Per germline, CDR1 SGHNT and CDR2 YYREEE (reference sequence). CDR3 in amino acids: CASSLDSNEKLFF. CDR3 DNA: TGTGCCAGCAGCTTGGACAGTAATGAAAAACTGTTTTTT.

J is TRBJ2-7 and V is TRBV20-1; 9 nucleotides line up with TRBD2. Per germline, CDR1 DFQATT and CDR2 SNEGSKA (reference sequence). CDR3 length equals 11 residues. The J segment lost 6 bases and the V segment lost 5 bases, leaving 2 bases of the junction unmatched. The CDR3 here is CSAYSGSEQYF. The CDR3 nucleotides read TGCAGTGCTTATAGCGGGAGCGAGCAGTACTTC.

The gene calls are TRBV28 and TRBJ1-5; tentative D call: TRBD1 (5 bases). Trimming shortened V by 3 bases and J by 4 bases, and 10 bases separated the two germline ends. This CDR3 has 14 residues. CDR1 is MDHEN and CDR2 is SYDVKM in the germline V gene. The CDR3 here is CASSFLGGNQPQHF. The DNA for the CDR3 is TGTGCCAGCAGTTTCTTGGGGGGGAATCAGCCCCAGCATTTT.

The genes are TRBV20-1 and TRBJ1-1; D is perhaps TRBD1 (6 bases). Trimming pared 3 bases from V and 5 bases from J, leaving 13 bases between. Germline CDR1 DFQATT, CDR2 SNEGSKA (reference sequence). The CDR3 covers 13 residues. In nucleotides, the CDR3 is TGCAGTGCTAGTACAGGGATATGGACTGAAGCTTTCTTT. This codes for CSASTGIWTEAFF.

CDR3 residues: CASSEWTSGRADTQYF. The CDR3 DNA reads TGTGCCAGTAGTGAATGGACTAGCGGGAGGGCAGATACGCAGTATTTT. This rearrangement joins TRBV19 to TRBJ2-3; 15 nucleotides match TRBD2. Germline lookup yields CDR1 LNHDA and CDR2 SQIVND (reference sequence). J lost 4 bases, V lost 5 bases, and 4 bases had no gene match. The CDR3 runs to 16 residues.

The rearrangement links TRBV27 to TRBJ1-4; maybe TRBD1 (5 bases). V was trimmed by 3 bases and J by 13 bases, leaving 18 bases between them. CDR3 length: 14 residues. The germline V gene encodes CDR1 MNHEY and CDR2 SMNVEV (reference sequence). The DNA for the CDR3 is TGTGCCAGCAGTTTGCGTCCAGGGAACGTCGGACTGTTTTTT. It codes for CASSLRPGNVGLFF.

This clone was picked up one time. The V and J genes are TRBV21-1 and TRBJ1-1; no DNA check was done on the table's D call, TRBD1. TRBV21-1 is given as a pseudogene. The CDR3 consists of 12 residues. The CDR3: CAWFGRNTEAFF. The CDR3, as DNA: TGTGCCTGGTTTGGGCGGAACACTGAAGCTTTCTTT.

The genes are TRBV7-2 and TRBJ2-1; 14 bases agree with TRBD2. CDR1 SGHTA and CDR2 FQGNSA come from the germline V gene. This CDR3 is 19 amino acids long. Trimming removed 5 bases from V and 3 bases from J; junction bases left unmatched: 12. The CDR3 loop reads CASSRKTSGGGPFYNEQFF. The CDR3 coding sequence is TGTGCCAGCAGCAGAAAGACTAGCGGGGGGGGACCTTTCTACAATGAGCAGTTCTTC.

A few counts support this clone. The rearrangement links TRBV7-6 to TRBJ2-1; TRBD2 might be the D (6 bases). The CDR3 spans 16 residues. CDR1 is SGHVS, CDR2 FNYEAQ, per germline. The germline V and J ends were trimmed by 5 bases and 3 bases, with 17 bases remaining between them. The CDR3 DNA is TGTGCCAGCAGCCCCAAAGGGACTGTTCTCTACAATGAGCAGTTCTTC. It encodes CASSPKGTVLYNEQFF.

CDR3 nucleotides: TGTGCCAGTACCCCAAGCGGACTACCGAGGGTGGAGACCCAGTACTTC. Amino acid sequence: CASTPSGLPRVETQYF. The V and J genes are TRBV19 and TRBJ2-5, with D perhaps TRBD2 (6 bases). Between the trimmed V and J ends, which lost 7 bases and 5 bases, there was a span of 23 bases. This CDR3 has 16 residues. CDR1 LNHDA and CDR2 SQIVND come from the germline V gene (reference sequence). Combining the CDR3 with reference TRBV19 and TRBJ2-5 gives the whole variable domain DGGITQSPKYLFRKEGQNVTLSCEQNLNHDAMYWYRQDPGQGLRLIYYSQIVNDFQKGDIAEGYSVSREKKESFPLTVTSAQKNPTAFYLCASTPSGLPRVETQYFGPGTRLLVL.

The chain combines TRBV2 with TRBJ2-7, with D uncertain. CDR1 is SNHLY and CDR2 is FYNNEI in the germline V gene. V was trimmed by 7 bases and J by 0 bases, leaving 10 bases between them. The CDR3 covers 13 residues. The CDR3 here is CASIASSSYEQYF. The CDR3 coding sequence is TGTGCCAGCATTGCTTCTAGCTCCTACGAGCAGTACTTC.

The genes are TRBV20-1 and TRBJ2-7; 10 bases are shared with TRBD2. V was clipped by 5 bases and J by 3 bases; unmatched bases: 7. CDR1 and CDR2 from the germline V gene are DFQATT and SNEGSKA (reference sequence). CDR3 size: 14 residues. The CDR3 region is CSAGGLAANYEQYF. Written as DNA, the CDR3 is TGCAGTGCTGGTGGACTAGCGGCAAACTACGAGCAGTACTTC.

This chain joins TRBV28 and TRBJ2-7; D is possibly TRBD2 (5 bases). This CDR3 comprises 15 residues. Trimming took off 1 base at V and 3 bases at J, with 13 bases between the two ends. CDR1 MDHEN and CDR2 SYDVKM come from the germline V gene. CDR3 nucleotide sequence: TGTGCCAGCAGTTTATCACGAGGGAAACACTACGAGCAGTACTTC. Translated: CASSLSRGKHYEQYF.

The chain combines TRBV3-1 (or the pseudogene TRBV3-2) with TRBJ1-1; D is uncertain. With 0 bases removed from V and 4 bases from J, the gap between germline ends came to 6 bases. CDR3 length equals 13 residues. Germline assignment: CDR1 LGHDT and CDR2 YNNKEL (reference sequence). CDR3 bases: TGTGCCAGCAGCCAAGAAGTCGGCACTGAAGCTTTCTTT. Its translation is CASSQEVGTEAFF.

The rearrangement links TRBV24-1 to TRBJ1-1; D gene unclear. The CDR3 loop spans 15 amino acids. V gave up 9 bases and J gave up 4 bases, with 20 bases separating them. Germline CDR1 and CDR2: KGHDR and SFDVKD. This chain's CDR3 is CATHKQGPRGTEAFF. DNA for the CDR3: TGTGCCACCCATAAACAAGGCCCCCGGGGCACTGAAGCTTTCTTT.

This chain uses TRBV9 with TRBJ1-2; 8 nucleotides align to TRBD1. This CDR3 comprises 13 residues. After removal of 3 bases from V and 8 bases from J, the junction contained 6 bases not matched to a gene. Germline-derived CDR1 and CDR2 are SGDLS and YYNGEE. The CDR3: CASSGTGSVGYTF. CDR3 in DNA: TGTGCCAGCAGCGGGACAGGGTCCGTCGGCTACACCTTC.

The J gene is TRBJ2-2, the V gene TRBV7-9, with D perhaps matching TRBD1 (5 bases). The CDR3 length is 15 residues. Germline-derived CDR1 and CDR2 are SEHNR and FQNEAQ (reference sequence). Trimming removed 5 bases from V and 8 bases from J, with 18 bases in between. The CDR3 region is CASSQNRLGRGELFF. The CDR3 bases are TGTGCCAGCAGCCAGAACAGGCTCGGGCGAGGGGAGCTGTTTTTT. Supplemented by reference TRBV7-9 and TRBJ2-2, the full variable domain reads DTGVSQNPRHKITKRGQNVTFRCDPISEHNRLYWYRQTLGQGPEFLTYFQNEAQLEKSRLLSDRFSAERPKGSFSTLEIQRTEQGDSAMYLCASSQNRLGRGELFFGEGSRLTVL.